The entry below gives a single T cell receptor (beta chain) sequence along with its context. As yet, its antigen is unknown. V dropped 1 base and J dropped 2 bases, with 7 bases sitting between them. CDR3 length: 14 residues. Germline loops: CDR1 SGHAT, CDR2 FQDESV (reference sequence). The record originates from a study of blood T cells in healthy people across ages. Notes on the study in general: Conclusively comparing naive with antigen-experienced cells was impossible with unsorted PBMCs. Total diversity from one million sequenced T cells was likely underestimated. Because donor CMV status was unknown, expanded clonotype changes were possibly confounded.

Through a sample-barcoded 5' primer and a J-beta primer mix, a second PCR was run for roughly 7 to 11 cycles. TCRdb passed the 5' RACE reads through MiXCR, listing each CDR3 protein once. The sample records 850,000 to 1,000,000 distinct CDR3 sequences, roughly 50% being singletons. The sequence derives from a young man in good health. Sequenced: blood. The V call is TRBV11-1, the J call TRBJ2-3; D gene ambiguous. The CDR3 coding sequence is TGTGCCAGCAGCTTAGGACACAACACAGATACGCAGTATTTT. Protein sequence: CASSLGHNTDTQYF.